A selection of T cell receptor beta chains follows, all from one sample in a study of molecular identifiers for immune sequencing clone quantification. MiXCR, applied by TCRdb to the PCR reads, yields one record per CDR3 protein. The sample has 97,000 or so distinct CDR3 sequences; 20% to 30% are singletons. Source material: naive CD8+ T cells from blood, with Jurkat cell RNA spiked in. The receptors were sampled from a human donor in good health. Some libraries in this study had Jurkat cell RNA spiked in. Both conserved end residues are part of each CDR3. A D gene is named only where the DNA matches it firmly. Expanded clones get a size class; other rows say once, few or many, or leave the size out.

. | few | TRBV2 | CASSEQSSSNQPQHF
TRBD1 | many | TRBV20-1 | CSARDPWDRNTDTQYF
TRBD2 | . | TRBV27 | CASSETLAGGPDTQYF
TRBD1 | . | TRBV20-1 | CSATPRQGPNEQFF
. | few | TRBV19 | CASSITEDTEAFF
TRBD2 | many | TRBV27 | CASSLLGGGSNEQFF
. | many | TRBV11-1 | CASSFFGETQYF
. | . | TRBV9 | CASSPRTQANYGYTF
. | many | TRBV7-2 | CASSWGTLSPYNEQFF
TRBD1 | . | TRBV7-6 | CASSLGTGVADTQYF
. | . | TRBV4-3 | CAGSQDFRLGYPYEQYF
. | many | TRBV13 | CASSLSATDTQYF
. | . | TRBV30 | CAWSAGYEQYF
TRBD1 | . | TRBV18 | CASSPGTGVNEQYF
. | many | TRBV4-3 | CASSQLEIRDEQFF
. | . | TRBV7-9 | CASSPPAPGDQYNEQFF
. | . | TRBV5-5 | CASSRDPSTGELFF
. | many | TRBV6-5 | CASSARQANTGELFF
. | many | TRBV28 | CASSPRTVYSNQPQHF
. | many | TRBV19 | CASSWRGSSYNEQFF
TRBD1 | few | TRBV29-1 | CSVVGIGTGGEYGYTF
. | many | TRBV24-1 | CATSTGSDGTDTQYF
TRBD2 | few | TRBV4-1 | CASSQGLAGDNTGELFF
. | many | TRBV5-6 | CASSTSWRSTDTQYF
TRBD1 | many | TRBV2 | CASRGQGPNIQYF
. | many | TRBV19 | CATSDGGYKETQYF
. | few | TRBV5-1 | CASSLANEQYF
TRBD1 | . | TRBV3-1 | CASSARDSPNTGELFF
. | many | TRBV2 | CASRNLESLYNEQFF
. | many | TRBV24-1 | CATSDGQLSTDTQYF
TRBD1 | few | TRBV28 | CASSYGTDSTDTQYF
. | many | TRBV20-1 | CSARDMDGVVEQYF
TRBD2 | few | TRBV4-1 | CASSQDRLAGGESYEQYF
. | many | TRBV7-2 | CASSLFRGANNEQFF
TRBD1 | . | TRBV29-1 | CRGTGAYNEQFF